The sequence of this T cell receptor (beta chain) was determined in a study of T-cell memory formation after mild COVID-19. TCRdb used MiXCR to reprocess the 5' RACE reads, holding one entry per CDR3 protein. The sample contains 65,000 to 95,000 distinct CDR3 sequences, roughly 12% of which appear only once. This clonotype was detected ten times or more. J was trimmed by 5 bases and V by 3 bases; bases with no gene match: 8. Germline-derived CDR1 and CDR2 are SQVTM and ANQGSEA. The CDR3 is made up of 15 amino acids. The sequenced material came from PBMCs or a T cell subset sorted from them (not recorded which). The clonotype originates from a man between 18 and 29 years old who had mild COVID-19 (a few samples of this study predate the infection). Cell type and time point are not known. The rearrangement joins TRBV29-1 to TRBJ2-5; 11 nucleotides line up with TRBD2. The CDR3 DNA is TGCAGCGTTGAGCTAACTAGCGGGGGCAGGGAGACCCAGTACTTC. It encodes CSVELTSGGRETQYF.